This T cell receptor beta chain was identified in a study of patients with pleural tuberculosis. Using its own MiXCR run on the reads, TCRdb lists one record per CDR3 protein. The table has tens of thousands of distinct CDR3 sequences, about 7.3% seen once; the top ten hold about 16%. The source is a human donor with pleural tuberculosis.

The CDR3 sequence: CASSIGLFTGELFF. CDR3 DNA sequence: TGTGCCAGTAGTATAGGTCTCTTCACCGGGGAGCTGTTTTTT. The chain joins TRBV19 to TRBJ2-2; D call uncertain. Germline values: CDR1 LNHDA, CDR2 SQIVND (reference sequence). The CDR3 has 14 residues. The V end lost 1 base, the J end lost 4 bases, and 7 bases lay between the germline ends.